A selection of T cell receptor beta chains follows, all from one sample in a study of blood T cell repertoires in COVID-19. Data came from immunoSEQ multiplex PCR; TCRdb stores just in-frame clones and leaves some out. The table shows about 230,000 clones, with 70% to 90% occurring only once. The specimen was peripheral blood. These receptors were collected from a woman aged 70-85 years with active or convalescent COVID-19. Both conserved end residues are part of each CDR3. A D gene is named only where the DNA matches it firmly. Size tells how often a clone was seen (once, few, many) or the class of an expanded clone, and some rows leave it out.

length: 17
D: NA
V: TRBV21-1
J: TRBJ1-1
size: once
DNA: TGTGCCAGCAGCAAAGAGGGGTTGACAGGGAGGCACACTGAAGCTTTCTTT
CDR3: CASSKEGLTGRHTEAFF

length: 17
D: TRBD1
V: TRBV19
J: TRBJ1-2
size: NA
DNA: TGTGCCAGTAGTCCCGACCACAGGGGAAGGCGGCTCGATGGCTACACCTTC
CDR3: CASSPDHRGRRLDGYTF

length: 14
D: NA
V: TRBV9
J: TRBJ1-1
size: NA
DNA: TGTGCCAGCAGCTCCCCCTCCCCTAACACTGAAGCTTTCTTT
CDR3: CASSSPSPNTEAFF

length: 14
D: NA
V: TRBV30
J: TRBJ1-5
size: NA
DNA: TGTGCCTGGAGTACCGGGATTAGCAATCAGCCCCAGCATTTT
CDR3: CAWSTGISNQPQHF

length: 17
D: NA
V: TRBV27
J: TRBJ2-5
size: NA
DNA: TGTGCCAGCAGTTTACTCCCTGGGGGGGCAGGGCAAGAGACCCAGTACTTC
CDR3: CASSLLPGGAGQETQYF

length: 16
D: NA
V: TRBV3-1/TRBV3-2
J: TRBJ2-2
size: NA
DNA: TGTGCCAGCAGCCAAGATGGGATAGCGCCCACCGGGGAGCTGTTTTTT
CDR3: CASSQDGIAPTGELFF

length: 15
D: TRBD1
V: TRBV5-1
J: TRBJ1-4
size: NA
DNA: TGCGCCAGCAGCCTGTCGACAGGGGAGGGGGAAAAACTGTTTTTT
CDR3: CASSLSTGEGEKLFF

length: 11
D: NA
V: TRBV19
J: TRBJ1-2
size: NA
DNA: TGTGCCAGTAGTATAGGGGGCGGCTACACCTTC
CDR3: CASSIGGGYTF

length: 17
D: TRBD2
V: TRBV6-4
J: TRBJ2-5
size: NA
DNA: TGTGCCAGCAGTGATCGGATCCGGACTAGCGGACAAGAGACCCAGTACTTC
CDR3: CASSDRIRTSGQETQYF

length: 12
D: NA
V: TRBV12-3/TRBV12-4
J: TRBJ2-5
size: NA
DNA: TGTGCCAGCAGCCTGAGTCAAGAGACCCAGTACTTC
CDR3: CASSLSQETQYF

length: 14
D: TRBD1
V: TRBV18
J: TRBJ1-4
size: NA
DNA: TGTGCCAGCCAGCCGGGACAGGGAGGTGAAAAACTGTTTTTT
CDR3: CASQPGQGGEKLFF

length: 18
D: TRBD2
V: TRBV5-1
J: TRBJ2-5
size: NA
DNA: TGCGCCAGCAGCTTGGGCTCTAGCGGGAGGTTTGGCCAAGAGACCCAGTACTTC
CDR3: CASSLGSSGRFGQETQYF

length: 19
D: NA
V: TRBV7-2
J: TRBJ2-5
size: NA
DNA: TGTGCCAGCAGCTTAGTGGGTCGGCTAGCGAGGTCGGGACAAGAGACCCAGTACTTC
CDR3: CASSLVGRLARSGQETQYF

length: 18
D: TRBD2
V: TRBV7-2
J: TRBJ2-3
size: NA
DNA: TGTGCCAGCTCCACCGGGACTAGCGGGGGGGCCGGCACAGATACGCAGTATTTT
CDR3: CASSTGTSGGAGTDTQYF

length: 12
D: TRBD1
V: TRBV2
J: TRBJ2-7
size: NA
DNA: TGTGCCAGCAGTGGACAGGGGGGCGAGCAGTACTTC
CDR3: CASSGQGGEQYF

length: 15
D: TRBD1
V: TRBV28
J: TRBJ1-5
size: NA
DNA: TGTGCCAGCAGCATCGGACAGGGTTTTGATCAGCCCCAGCATTTT
CDR3: CASSIGQGFDQPQHF

length: 14
D: NA
V: TRBV5-4
J: TRBJ2-3
size: NA
DNA: TGTGCCAGCAGCTCCACCATAACCCTGAGTACGCAGTATTTT
CDR3: CASSSTITLSTQYF

length: 15
D: TRBD1
V: TRBV4-1
J: TRBJ1-5
size: NA
DNA: TGCGCCAGCAGCCGTACAGGGGGCGCATTTCAGCCCCAGCATTTT
CDR3: CASSRTGGAFQPQHF

length: 12
D: NA
V: TRBV11-3
J: TRBJ1-1
size: NA
DNA: TGTGCCAGCAGCTCCGAGGGGGGGACGGCTTTCTTT
CDR3: CASSSEGGTAFF

length: 17
D: TRBD2
V: TRBV7-6
J: TRBJ2-1
size: few
DNA: TGTGCCAGCAGCTTAAAGACCACGCGGGAGCTCTACAATGAGCAGTTCTTC
CDR3: CASSLKTTRELYNEQFF

length: 15
D: NA
V: TRBV5-8
J: TRBJ1-1
size: NA
DNA: TGTGCCAGCAGCTTGGCCCCCAGTTGGAACACTGAAGCTTTCTTT
CDR3: CASSLAPSWNTEAFF

length: 13
D: TRBD1
V: TRBV6-2/TRBV6-3
J: TRBJ2-1
size: NA
DNA: TGTGCCAGCAGTTTCGACAGGGGTTGGGGGCAGTTCTTC
CDR3: CASSFDRGWGQFF

length: 15
D: NA
V: TRBV9
J: TRBJ2-2
size: NA
DNA: TGTGCCAGCAGCGCACAGGGTTTAGGCACCGGGGAGCTGTTTTTT
CDR3: CASSAQGLGTGELFF

length: 13
D: NA
V: TRBV7-2
J: TRBJ1-3
size: once
DNA: TGTGCCAGCAGCTCCAGCAGGGGAAACACCATATATTTT
CDR3: CASSSSRGNTIYF

length: 14
D: NA
V: TRBV2
J: TRBJ1-4
size: NA
DNA: TGTGCCAGCAGTGATGGCAGGGGTAATGAAAAACTGTTTTTT
CDR3: CASSDGRGNEKLFF

length: 13
D: NA
V: TRBV7-2
J: TRBJ1-1
size: NA
DNA: TGTGCCAGCAGGAGGCTGATGAACACTGAAGCTTTCTTT
CDR3: CASRRLMNTEAFF

length: 13
D: NA
V: TRBV5-1
J: TRBJ2-7
size: once
DNA: TGCGCCAGCAGCTTTGGCGGGCGGAGTGAGCAGTACTTC
CDR3: CASSFGGRSEQYF

length: 16
D: TRBD2
V: TRBV4-2
J: TRBJ2-1
size: NA
DNA: TGTGCCAGCAGCCAAGGCGCGACTAGCGGGGCCAATGAGCAGTTCTTC
CDR3: CASSQGATSGANEQFF

length: 15
D: TRBD2
V: TRBV10-3
J: TRBJ2-3
size: NA
DNA: TGTGCCATCAGGCCCGGACTAGGGGACACAGATACGCAGTATTTT
CDR3: CAIRPGLGDTDTQYF

length: 14
D: NA
V: TRBV4-2
J: TRBJ2-3
size: once
DNA: TGTGCCAGCAGCCCCTTGGAGGTTACAGATACGCAGTATTTT
CDR3: CASSPLEVTDTQYF

length: 14
D: TRBD1
V: TRBV30
J: TRBJ2-7
size: NA
DNA: TGTGCCTGGACGACGGGACAGGGGACCCACGAGCAGTACTTC
CDR3: CAWTTGQGTHEQYF

length: 14
D: NA
V: TRBV5-1
J: TRBJ2-2
size: NA
DNA: TGCGCCAGCAAAATACTAGCCCAGACCGGGGAGCTGTTTTTT
CDR3: CASKILAQTGELFF

length: 16
D: TRBD1
V: TRBV28
J: TRBJ1-2
size: NA
DNA: TGTGCCAGCAGCTTTGAGGGGGCCCTCTATAACTATGGCTACACCTTC
CDR3: CASSFEGALYNYGYTF

length: 14
D: TRBD1
V: TRBV5-1
J: TRBJ2-7
size: NA
DNA: TGCGCCAGCAACGGACAGGGGACAACCTACGAGCAGTACTTC
CDR3: CASNGQGTTYEQYF

length: 16
D: NA
V: TRBV14
J: TRBJ1-2
size: few
DNA: TGTGCCAGCAGCCCTTCCTTGGTGGCAGGGCGGTATGGCTACACCTTC
CDR3: CASSPSLVAGRYGYTF

length: 14
D: NA
V: TRBV18
J: TRBJ1-1
size: NA
DNA: TGTGCCAGCTCACCACCAGCAGGGACACCTGAAACTTTCTTT
CDR3: CASSPPAGTPETFF

length: 12
D: NA
V: TRBV2
J: TRBJ1-4
size: NA
DNA: TGTGCCAGCAGTGACAGGGCCTCTCAGCTGTTTTTT
CDR3: CASSDRASQLFF

length: 14
D: NA
V: TRBV6-5
J: TRBJ1-6
size: NA
DNA: TGTGCCAGCAGTTACGCCCGGGAGATTGGACCCCTCCACTTT
CDR3: CASSYAREIGPLHF

length: 18
D: TRBD2
V: TRBV7-3
J: TRBJ2-3
size: NA
DNA: TGTGCCAGCAGCCTAATGACGACTAGCGGGGGGGAGGCAGATACGCAGTATTTT
CDR3: CASSLMTTSGGEADTQYF

length: 15
D: TRBD2
V: TRBV2
J: TRBJ2-1
size: once
DNA: TGTGCCAGCAGCGGGACTAGCGGGAGCTACAATGAGCAGTTCTTC
CDR3: CASSGTSGSYNEQFF

length: 15
D: NA
V: TRBV7-9
J: TRBJ1-4
size: NA
DNA: TGTGCCAGCAGCTCACCCGGCCAGGGGCTTGAAAAACTGTTTTTT
CDR3: CASSSPGQGLEKLFF

length: 16
D: TRBD1
V: TRBV18
J: TRBJ1-4
size: NA
DNA: TGTGCCAGCTCACCGTTTTCAGGGGGAAATAATGAAAAACTGTTTTTT
CDR3: CASSPFSGGNNEKLFF

length: 14
D: NA
V: TRBV5-8
J: TRBJ2-7
size: NA
DNA: TGTGCCAGCAGCTTGGGCGGGGCGACCTACGAGCAGTACTTC
CDR3: CASSLGGATYEQYF

length: 11
D: NA
V: TRBV29-1
J: TRBJ2-7
size: NA
DNA: TGCAGCACCAAGACAGCCTACGAGCAGTACTTC
CDR3: CSTKTAYEQYF

length: 15
D: TRBD1
V: TRBV19
J: TRBJ2-7
size: few
DNA: TGTGCCAGTAGTAAAGGACGGGACAGCTCCTACGAGCAGTACTTC
CDR3: CASSKGRDSSYEQYF

length: 16
D: TRBD1
V: TRBV3-1/TRBV3-2
J: TRBJ1-5
size: NA
DNA: TGTGCCAGCAGCCAATGGGCCGGGACAGATAATCAGCCCCAGCATTTT
CDR3: CASSQWAGTDNQPQHF

length: 13
D: NA
V: TRBV19
J: TRBJ1-4
size: NA
DNA: TGTGCCAGTAGTATTGTGGGCTTCGAAAAACTGTTTTTT
CDR3: CASSIVGFEKLFF

length: 14
D: NA
V: TRBV5-1
J: TRBJ2-3
size: NA
DNA: TGCGCCAGCAGCGACGGGGGACCTTTAGATACGCAGTATTTT
CDR3: CASSDGGPLDTQYF

length: 15
D: NA
V: TRBV3-1/TRBV3-2
J: TRBJ2-1
size: NA
DNA: TGTGCCAGCAGCCGCTTTGGGGGAGGCTACAATGAGCAGTTCTTC
CDR3: CASSRFGGGYNEQFF

length: 15
D: NA
V: TRBV11-3
J: TRBJ2-7
size: few
DNA: TGTGCCAGCAGCTTAGATGAGAGTAGATCCTACGAGCAGTACTTC
CDR3: CASSLDESRSYEQYF

length: 18
D: TRBD2
V: TRBV5-4
J: TRBJ2-1
size: NA
DNA: TGTGCCAGCAGTTCCGGGACTAGCAGTATATCTATCGTAAGTGAGCAGTTCTTC
CDR3: CASSSGTSSISIVSEQFF